The next 24 T cell receptor beta chains were all read from a single sample in a study of blood T cell repertoires in COVID-19. Data came from immunoSEQ multiplex PCR; TCRdb stores just in-frame clones and leaves some out. The data contain roughly 330,000 clones, around 87% of them singletons. Sequencing input: PBMCs or T cells enriched from blood (not recorded which). These receptors originate from a woman aged 25 to 39 who had recovered from COVID-19.

This rearrangement joins TRBV30 to TRBJ1-6; tentative D call: TRBD1 (5 bases). This CDR3 contains 13 residues. Germline CDR1 is GTSNPN and CDR2 is SVGIG (reference sequence). With 3 bases removed from V and 10 bases from J, the gap between germline ends came to 13 bases. CDR3 in DNA: TGTGCCTGGAGAAAGGGGTTGTACTCACCCCTCCACTTT. It yields the protein CAWRKGLYSPLHF.

This rearrangement joins TRBV28 to TRBJ1-5; a possible D gene is TRBD1 (6 bases). Germline lookup yields CDR1 MDHEN and CDR2 SYDVKM. The ends were cut back, 8 bases at V and 10 bases at J, with 18 bases in the middle. The CDR3 contains 13 residues. The CDR3 is CASWGRGIEPQHF. The CDR3 bases are TGTGCCAGCTGGGGCAGGGGAATCGAACCCCAGCATTTT. Combining the CDR3 with reference TRBV28 and TRBJ1-5 gives the whole variable domain DVKVTQSSRYLVKRTGEKVFLECVQDMDHENMFWYRQDPGLGLRLIYFSYDVKMKEKGDIPEGYSVSREKKERFSLILESASTNQTSMYLCASWGRGIEPQHFGDGTRLSIL.

This rearrangement joins TRBV5-4 to TRBJ1-2; weak D call: TRBD1 (5 bases). V dropped 0 bases and J dropped 4 bases, with 10 bases sitting between them. CDR1 is SGHNT, CDR2 YYREEE, per germline (reference sequence). CDR3 length equals 14 residues. CDR3 in amino acids: CASSLVGTRYGYTF. The CDR3 coding sequence is TGTGCCAGCAGCTTGGTAGGGACTCGCTATGGCTACACCTTC.

The genes are TRBV19 and TRBJ1-5, with 7 bases lining up with TRBD1. CDR3 length: 15 residues. Germline CDR1 LNHDA, CDR2 SQIVND (reference sequence). V gave up 8 bases and J gave up 4 bases; unmatched junction bases: 11. The CDR3 loop reads CASQHAGTANQPQHF. DNA of the CDR3: TGTGCCAGTCAACACGCCGGGACAGCTAATCAGCCCCAGCATTTT.

The chain carries TRBV5-6 and TRBJ2-7; 16 bases align to TRBD2. V was pared by 5 bases and J by 6 bases, with 5 bases of the junction left unmatched. Germline V CDR1 and CDR2: SGHDT, YYEEEE. The CDR3 totals 15 residues. Here the CDR3 DNA reads TGTGCCAGCAGTCGGGGACTAGCGGGGGGGCTCGAGCAGTACTTC. Translation gives CASSRGLAGGLEQYF.

V and J are TRBV19 and TRBJ1-2; 9 bases align to TRBD1. This CDR3 comprises 16 residues. V was clipped by 5 bases and J by 4 bases; unmatched bases: 11. Germline CDR1 and CDR2: LNHDA and SQIVND (reference sequence). The CDR3 region is CASSRAGTGSLYGYTF. CDR3 coding DNA: TGTGCCAGTAGTCGGGCCGGGACAGGGTCCCTCTATGGCTACACCTTC.

The V and J genes are TRBV5-1 and TRBJ1-3; no reliable D call. Germline-derived CDR1 and CDR2 are SGHRS and YFSETQ. This CDR3 region has 13 residues. Trimming shortened V by 5 bases and J by 3 bases, and 9 bases separated the two germline ends. In DNA, the CDR3 is TGCGCCAGCAGTGAGGGTGATGGAAACACCATATATTTT. Its translation is CASSEGDGNTIYF. Variable domain in full (rest from reference TRBV5-1 and TRBJ1-3): KAGVTQTPRYLIKTRGQQVTLSCSPISGHRSVSWYQQTPGQGLQFLFEYFSETQRNKGNFPGRFSGRQFSNSRSEMNVSTLELGDSALYLCASSEGDGNTIYFGEGSWLTVV.

CDR3 nucleotide sequence: TGTGCCAGCAGCTTGTATGACATTTCGACGCAGCCCCAGCATTTT. Its protein product is CASSLYDISTQPQHF. The V gene is TRBV5-5, the J gene TRBJ1-5; no clear D. V lost 1 base, J lost 7 bases, and 15 bases lay in between. The CDR3 loop spans 15 amino acids. CDR1 and CDR2 (germline): SGHKS, YYEKEE (reference sequence).

The rearrangement uses TRBV5-1 and TRBJ2-7; 10 bases line up with TRBD1. The germline gives CDR1 SGHRS, CDR2 YFSETQ. V lost 2 bases to trimming and J lost 4 bases; unmatched junction nucleotides: 3. The CDR3 extends over 14 amino acids. CDR3 in amino acids: CASSFTDRGYEQYF. DNA for the CDR3: TGCGCCAGCAGCTTTACGGACAGGGGGTACGAGCAGTACTTC.

This chain uses TRBV5-4 with TRBJ1-2, with 7 bases fitting TRBD1. The germline CDR1 and CDR2 sequences are SGHNT and YYREEE (reference sequence). The CDR3 contains 14 residues. V was clipped by 3 bases and J by 7 bases; unmatched bases: 9. The DNA for the CDR3 is TGTGCCAGCAGCTGGGGGACAGAACCCCGTGGCTACACCTTC. This translates into CASSWGTEPRGYTF.

This clone turned up a few times. The J gene is TRBJ1-6, the V gene TRBV5-6; D unresolved. Germline-derived CDR1 and CDR2 are SGHDT and YYEEEE. CDR3 size: 16 residues. The V end was cut by 4 bases, the J end by 11 bases, with 22 bases between. The CDR3 sequence: CASSITWQNPGAPLHF. CDR3 DNA: TGTGCCAGCAGCATCACTTGGCAGAATCCAGGCGCACCCCTCCACTTT.

The chain has TRBV7-9 and TRBJ2-2; weak D call: TRBD2 (6 bases). Germline V CDR1 and CDR2: SEHNR, FQNEAQ (reference sequence). Between the trimmed V and J ends, which lost 6 bases and 5 bases, there was a span of 19 bases. CDR3 length equals 16 residues. The CDR3 region has the DNA TGTGCCAGCAGAGAGGCCGGGAGATGGGAGACCGGGGAGCTGTTTTTT. Translation: CASREAGRWETGELFF.

V gene TRBV2 combines with J gene TRBJ1-4; D perhaps matches TRBD1 (5 bases). CDR1 and CDR2 (germline): SNHLY, FYNNEI. This CDR3 contains 13 residues. V gave up 6 bases and J gave up 4 bases, with 9 bases separating them. The CDR3 DNA sequence: TGTGCCAGCAGACCAGGGCTTAATGAAAAACTGTTTTTT. Translating gives CASRPGLNEKLFF.

The chain employs TRBV29-1 and TRBJ1-1; D gene uncertain. V was clipped by 3 bases and J by 1 base, with 3 bases between them. The CDR3 has 11 residues. The germline V gene encodes CDR1 SQVTM and CDR2 ANQGSEA. The CDR3 spells CSVERNTEAFF. The CDR3 DNA reads TGCAGCGTTGAGAGGAACACTGAAGCTTTCTTT.

V and J are TRBV6-2 or TRBV6-3 and TRBJ2-1, with D hard to call. Trimming cost V 7 bases and J 0 bases, with 19 bases left between them. CDR3 length: 17 amino acids. Germline lookup yields CDR1 MNHEY and CDR2 SVGEGT. CDR3 sequence reads: CASTPTPAVSSYNEQFF. CDR3 bases: TGTGCCAGCACCCCGACTCCAGCAGTGAGCTCCTACAATGAGCAGTTCTTC.

V gene TRBV11-2 combines with J gene TRBJ1-2; no definite D call. The CDR3 runs to 14 residues. From germline, CDR1 is SGHAT and CDR2 FQNNGV. Trimming removed 1 base at V and 8 bases at J, with 14 bases between. CDR3 sequence (DNA): TGTGCCAGCAGCTTAGTGACCGGAGGAGAGGGCTACACCTTC. It codes for CASSLVTGGEGYTF.

The chain combines TRBV19 with TRBJ2-1; TRBD2 is a possible D gene (7 bases). CDR3 length: 14 amino acids. In germline, CDR1 is LNHDA, CDR2 SQIVND (reference sequence). V dropped 10 bases and J dropped 2 bases, with 15 bases sitting between them. The CDR3, as DNA: TGTGCCACCCGGGGGGCCAGTCCCTACAATGAGCAGTTCTTC. It specifies CATRGASPYNEQFF.

CDR3 sequence: CASSQDRARANTIYF. CDR3 in DNA: TGTGCCAGCAGCCAAGATAGGGCCAGGGCGAACACCATATATTTT. The V gene is TRBV3-1 (or the pseudogene TRBV3-2), the J gene TRBJ1-3; D perhaps matches TRBD1 (5 bases). The CDR3 spans 15 residues. Germline V lookup: CDR1 LGHDT, CDR2 YNNKEL (reference sequence). V lost 0 bases and J lost 7, with 13 bases in between.

The rearrangement links TRBV19 to TRBJ1-6; 7 bases are shared with TRBD1. The germline gives CDR1 LNHDA, CDR2 SQIVND (reference sequence). This CDR3 spans 16 amino acids. Trimming at V came to 7 bases and at J to 12 bases, leaving 18 bases not matched to a gene. The CDR3 DNA is TGTGCCAGTACCTCAGGGGGGCCCGCTCTTGGGAGACCCCTCCACTTT. Its protein is CASTSGGPALGRPLHF.

The chain is built from TRBV10-2 and TRBJ2-5; 10 nucleotides agree with TRBD2. Germline V gene data show CDR1 as WSHSY and CDR2 as SAAADI. V was pared by 0 bases and J by 4 bases, with 5 bases of the junction left unmatched. The CDR3 runs 16 residues. The CDR3 region has the DNA TGCGCCAGCAGTGAGTCCGGACTAGCGGTTGGAGAGACCCAGTACTTC. It translates to CASSESGLAVGETQYF.

The CDR3, as DNA: TGTGCCAGCAGCCAAGGGGCAGACTATGGCTACACCTTC. Translating it yields CASSQGADYGYTF. The rearrangement uses TRBV3-1 (or the pseudogene TRBV3-2) and TRBJ1-2, with D hard to call. The V end lost 1 base, the J end lost 3 bases, and 6 bases lay between the germline ends. The CDR3 length is 13 residues. Per germline, CDR1 LGHDT and CDR2 YNNKEL (reference sequence).

This clone was detected only once. The chain has TRBV9 and TRBJ2-2; 10 bases match TRBD2. The CDR3 consists of 20 residues. Per the germline V gene, CDR1 is SGDLS and CDR2 is YYNGEE. The V and J ends lost 0 bases and 0 bases, in that order; junction bases with no gene match: 11. The CDR3 DNA reads TGTGCCAGCAGCGTAGCTACTAGCGGGGCACCGCTTTCGAACACCGGGGAGCTGTTTTTT. Protein: CASSVATSGAPLSNTGELFF.

The rearrangement uses TRBV5-1 and TRBJ2-2; D perhaps matches TRBD1 (6 bases). Germline V lookup: CDR1 SGHRS, CDR2 YFSETQ. This CDR3 contains 17 residues. V was trimmed by 4 bases and J by 4 bases, leaving 20 bases between them. The chain's CDR3 is CASSLTGSGDVTGELFF. CDR3 sequence (DNA): TGCGCCAGCAGCCTGACTGGGTCAGGGGACGTCACCGGGGAGCTGTTTTTT.

V and J are TRBV30 and TRBJ1-2; TRBD1 matches at 10 bases. The CDR3 runs to 14 residues. Germline V gene data show CDR1 as GTSNPN and CDR2 as SVGIG (reference sequence). With V trimmed by 3 bases and J by 5 bases, 6 bases remained unmatched. As DNA, the CDR3 is TGTGCCTGGAGACTTGGGACAGGGGCGTATGGCTACACCTTC. This sequence encodes CAWRLGTGAYGYTF.